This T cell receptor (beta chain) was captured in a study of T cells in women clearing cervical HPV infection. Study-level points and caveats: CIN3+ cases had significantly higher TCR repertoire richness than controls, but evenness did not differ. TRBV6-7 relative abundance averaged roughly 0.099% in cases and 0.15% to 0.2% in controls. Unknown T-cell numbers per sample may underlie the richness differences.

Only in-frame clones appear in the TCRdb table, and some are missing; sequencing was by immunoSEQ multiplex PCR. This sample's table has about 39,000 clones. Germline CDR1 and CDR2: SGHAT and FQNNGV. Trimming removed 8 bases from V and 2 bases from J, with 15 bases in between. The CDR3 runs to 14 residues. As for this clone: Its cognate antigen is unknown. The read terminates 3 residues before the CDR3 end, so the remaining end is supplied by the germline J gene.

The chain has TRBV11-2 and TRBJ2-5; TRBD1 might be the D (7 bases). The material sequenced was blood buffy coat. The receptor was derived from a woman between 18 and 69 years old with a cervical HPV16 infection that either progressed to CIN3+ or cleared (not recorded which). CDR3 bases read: TGTGCCAGCGGAGGGGGCTATCTGCAAGAGACC. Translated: CASGGGYLQET. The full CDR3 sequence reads CASGGGYLQETQYF. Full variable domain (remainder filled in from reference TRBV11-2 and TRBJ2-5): EAGVAQSPRYKIIEKRQSVAFWCNPISGHATLYWYQQILGQGPKLLIQFQNNGVVDDSQLPKDRFSAERLKGVDSTLKIQPAKLEDSAVYLCASGGGYLQETQYFGPGTRLLVL.